A single sample gave rise to the 15 T cell receptor beta chains below, sequenced in a study of T cells in Graves' hyperthyroidism and ophthalmopathy. RNA transcripts gave rise to amplified TCR beta CDR3 regions. The TCR CDR3 was amplified in a first-round RT-PCR using the HTBI primer set. TCRdb re-derived calls from the multiplex PCR reads in MiXCR, one entry per CDR3 protein. The profile shows hundreds of thousands of distinct CDR3 sequences, around 15% of them singletons. The sample consisted of blood. These receptors all come from a woman aged 60-70 years with Graves' ophthalmopathy.

On this clonotype: A much larger clone is a single base away; this may be a read error. This chain uses TRBV13 with TRBJ2-5; the D gene is possibly TRBD2 (6 bases). V was shortened by 3 bases and J by 9 bases, with 14 bases between the two germline ends. Germline V gene data show CDR1 as PRHDT and CDR2 as FYEKMQ (reference sequence). CDR3 size: 13 residues. The CDR3 reads CASSLTAGGAQYF. CDR3 nucleotides: TGTGCCAGCAGCTTGACGGCCGGAGGGGCCCAGTACTTC.

This clonotype was picked up many times. The chain couples TRBV27 to TRBJ2-1, with TRBD1 matching 12 bases. With V trimmed by 6 bases and J by 2 bases, 2 bases remained unmatched. The CDR3 sequence is 15 residues long. Germline assignment: CDR1 MNHEY and CDR2 SMNVEV (reference sequence). CDR3 sequence (DNA): TGTGCCAGCAGGGGACAGGGGGCGGCCTACAATGAGCAGTTCTTC. This codes for CASRGQGAAYNEQFF.

In its sample, this clonotype was seen a few times. The chain employs TRBV7-3 and TRBJ1-3; D is possibly TRBD1 (5 bases). V was cut by 6 bases and J by 0 bases, with 12 bases left in between. The germline CDR1 and CDR2 sequences are SGHTA and FQGTGA. The CDR3 loop spans 15 amino acids. CDR3 residues: CASRNPGASGNTIYF. The CDR3 nucleotides are TGTGCCAGCAGGAACCCCGGGGCCTCTGGAAACACCATATATTTT.

This clonotype has ten or more counts. The rearrangement uses TRBV20-1 and TRBJ2-3; 12 bases are a match to TRBD2. Germline lookup yields CDR1 DFQATT and CDR2 SNEGSKA (reference sequence). V shed 5 bases and J 6 bases; nucleotides not matched to a gene: 12. CDR3 length: 16 residues. This CDR3 reads CSALGTSGLPGDTQYF. Here the CDR3 DNA reads TGCAGTGCTCTTGGGACTAGCGGGCTACCGGGGGATACGCAGTATTTT.

This clonotype was seen only a few times. The J gene is TRBJ2-7, the V gene TRBV24-1; 7 bases are shared with TRBD1. V lost 9 bases and J lost 0; bases outside the gene matches: 16. The CDR3 is 17 amino acids. The germline CDR1 and CDR2 sequences are KGHDR and SFDVKD. CDR3 sequence: CATGGVNTGDSSYEQYF. The CDR3 coding sequence is TGTGCCACCGGCGGAGTGAACACAGGGGATAGCTCCTACGAGCAGTACTTC.

At least ten counts were recorded for this clonotype. V usage is TRBV19 and J usage is TRBJ2-2, with 7 bases aligning to TRBD1. This CDR3 spans 16 amino acids. J was trimmed by 5 bases and V by 3 bases; bases with no gene match: 9. The V gene's germline CDR1 is LNHDA and CDR2 SQIVND (reference sequence). The CDR3 nucleotides read TGTGCCAGTAGTATCTTACCGGGACAGCGGACCGGGGAGCTGTTTTTT. Its protein product is CASSILPGQRTGELFF.

The chain employs TRBV20-1 and TRBJ1-1, with a possible D match to TRBD1 (6 bases). This CDR3 spans 15 amino acids. V shed 0 bases and J shed 4 bases, with 15 bases lying between them. The germline V gene has CDR1 DFQATT and CDR2 SNEGSKA (reference sequence). The CDR3 protein is CSARDYQGKGTEAFF. Here the CDR3 DNA reads TGCAGTGCTAGAGATTATCAGGGGAAGGGCACTGAAGCTTTCTTT.

This clonotype was recorded many times. V usage is TRBV7-2 and J usage is TRBJ2-5; TRBD2 aligns across 7 bases. Germline CDR1 reads SGHTA; CDR2 reads FQGNSA. The CDR3 is made up of 15 amino acids. Losses at the gene ends were 1 base for V and 5 bases for J; bases not matched to a gene: 7. The CDR3 nucleotides read TGTGCCAGCAGCTTAGGCTATCGGGGAGGGGAGACCCAGTACTTC. Amino acid sequence: CASSLGYRGGETQYF.

J is TRBJ2-3 and V is TRBV7-2, with 8 bases fitting TRBD2. Germline CDR1 reads SGHTA; CDR2 reads FQGNSA. The CDR3 has 15 residues. After removal of 1 base from V and 14 bases from J, the junction contained 14 bases not matched to a gene. CDR3 amino acids: CASSLGGVLAGRRYF. The CDR3, as DNA: TGTGCCAGCAGCTTAGGGGGGGTGCTAGCGGGCCGGAGGTATTTT.

The chain joins TRBV12-3 or TRBV12-4 to TRBJ1-5; no definite D call. The CDR3 sequence is 14 residues long. V lost 3 bases and J lost 5, with 11 bases in between. CDR3 residues: CASSFGVGYQPQHF. DNA for the CDR3: TGTGCCAGCAGTTTCGGAGTGGGCTATCAGCCCCAGCATTTT.

In this sample, this clonotype turned up many times. The chain combines TRBV2 with TRBJ2-1; 10 positions agree with TRBD2. Unmatched junction bases numbered 6, after V lost 4 bases and J lost 6 bases. The CDR3 length is 15 residues. Per the germline V gene, CDR1 is SNHLY and CDR2 is FYNNEI. The CDR3 spells CASSGASGSGNEQFF. In DNA, the CDR3 is TGTGCCAGCAGTGGCGCTAGCGGGAGTGGCAATGAGCAGTTCTTC.

This clonotype has a handful of counts. This chain joins TRBV6-1 and TRBJ2-7, with 7 bases aligning to TRBD2. The CDR3 is made up of 13 amino acids. The germline CDR1 and CDR2 sequences are MNHNS and SASEGT. V lost 6 bases and J lost 6; bases outside the gene matches: 8. This chain's CDR3 is CASRRDYTGEQYF. CDR3 bases: TGTGCCAGCAGGCGGGACTATACAGGCGAGCAGTACTTC.

The chain has TRBV2 and TRBJ1-5, with D tentatively TRBD1 (6 bases). This CDR3 has 15 residues. The V end was cut by 6 bases, the J end by 1 base, with 13 bases between. CDR1 is SNHLY, CDR2 FYNNEI, per germline. CDR3 region: CASRGAGMSNQPQHF. The CDR3 bases are TGTGCCAGCAGGGGGGCCGGGATGAGCAATCAGCCCCAGCATTTT.

This clonotype was counted many times. The chain carries TRBV7-3 and TRBJ2-3; TRBD2 aligns across 13 bases. The germline V gene has CDR1 SGHTA and CDR2 FQGTGA. This CDR3 has 16 amino acids. Trimming removed 8 bases from V and 2 bases from J; junction bases left unmatched: 7. Here the CDR3 DNA reads TGTGCCAGCGCTCCGGGACTAGCGGGACTCACAGATACGCAGTATTTT. Translated: CASAPGLAGLTDTQYF.

The chain links TRBV20-1 to TRBJ2-1; 9 bases fit TRBD2. This CDR3 region has 13 residues. V shed 6 bases and J 9 bases; nucleotides not matched to a gene: 9. From germline, CDR1 is DFQATT and CDR2 SNEGSKA (reference sequence). In nucleotides, the CDR3 is TGCAGTGCAATAGCGGGAGCGCTTGGTGAGCAGTTCTTC. Its translation is CSAIAGALGEQFF.